Shown below are 19 T cell receptor beta chains from a single sample sequenced in a study of CD8+ T cells in alopecia areata. As the sequencing template, cDNA was produced by extracting RNA and reverse transcribing it. Repertoires were generated with immunoSEQ multiplex PCR, while TCRdb's copy carries only in-frame clones and drops some. The table has 110,000 to 150,000 clones, less than 70% seen once. Treatment: oral pan-JAK inhibitor, 5-10 mg twice daily. Specimen: CD8+ T cells sorted from blood, collected at week 4, from a patient treated with tofacitinib. The receptors here all came from a human donor with alopecia areata.

This chain links TRBV29-1 with TRBJ2-7, with D possibly being TRBD1 (6 bases). V shed 6 bases and J shed 3 bases, with 15 bases lying between them. The CDR3 totals 13 residues. CDR1 SQVTM and CDR2 ANQGSEA come from the germline V gene. The CDR3 DNA follows: TGCAGCGTGGGGTCTACAGGGAGCTACGAGCAGTACTTC. Translating it yields CSVGSTGSYEQYF.

This clone has only one observation. This rearrangement joins TRBV7-9 to TRBJ1-2, with D perhaps matching TRBD1 (5 bases). This CDR3 is 15 amino acids long. V lost 5 bases and J lost 6, with 19 bases in between. The germline CDR1 and CDR2 sequences are SEHNR and FQNEAQ (reference sequence). The DNA of the CDR3 is TGTGCCAGCAGCCATATGTCCCAGGGATTAAATGGCTACACCTTC. Protein: CASSHMSQGLNGYTF.

This clone was counted only a few times. The gene calls are TRBV19 and TRBJ1-1, with D hard to call. Germline loops: CDR1 LNHDA, CDR2 SQIVND (reference sequence). The V end was cut by 3 bases, the J end by 4 bases, with 9 bases between. This CDR3 comprises 13 residues. CDR3 bases: TGTGCCAGTAGTATTGGACCCTTCACTGAAGCTTTCTTT. It encodes CASSIGPFTEAFF.

This clone is a singleton in its sample. The rearrangement uses TRBV7-8 and TRBJ2-4, with 7 bases that match TRBD2. J gave up 8 bases and V 1 base, and 11 bases lay outside the gene matches. The V gene's germline CDR1 is SGHVS and CDR2 FQNEAQ. The CDR3 contains 16 residues. DNA for the CDR3: TGTGCCAGCAGCTTAGAGATTGGGGGGGGAAGGTACATTCAGTACTTC. Its protein is CASSLEIGGGRYIQYF.

The chain recombines TRBV29-1 with TRBJ1-2; 8 bases fit TRBD1. The junction had 10 bases not matched to a gene; V was cut back by 7 bases and J by 3 bases. This CDR3 comprises 14 residues. Germline V lookup: CDR1 SQVTM, CDR2 ANQGSEA. This CDR3 reads CSADHQGADYGYTF. CDR3 nucleotides: TGCAGCGCGGACCACCAGGGGGCTGACTATGGCTACACCTTC.

This clone was seen a few times. This rearrangement joins TRBV7-9 to TRBJ2-7, with D unresolved. Germline V gene sequence: CDR1 SEHNR, CDR2 FQNEAQ (reference sequence). This CDR3 has 12 residues. The germline V and J ends were trimmed by 5 bases and 5 bases, with 10 bases remaining between them. In DNA form, the CDR3 reads TGTGCCAGCAGCGAAGGACCCGACGAGCAGTACTTC. Translating gives CASSEGPDEQYF. The whole variable domain, remainder taken from reference TRBV7-9 and TRBJ2-7, is DTGVSQNPRHKITKRGQNVTFRCDPISEHNRLYWYRQTLGQGPEFLTYFQNEAQLEKSRLLSDRFSAERPKGSFSTLEIQRTEQGDSAMYLCASSEGPDEQYFGPGTRLTVT.

This clone was seen a handful of times. This rearrangement joins TRBV7-9 to TRBJ2-1, with 9 bases matching TRBD2. This CDR3 comprises 14 residues. Germline loops: CDR1 SEHNR, CDR2 FQNEAQ (reference sequence). V shed 5 bases, J shed 8 bases, and the junction held 7 bases outside the gene matches. This CDR3 is CASSTPAGGHEQFF. The CDR3 DNA follows: TGTGCCAGCAGCACTCCAGCGGGGGGACATGAGCAGTTCTTC.

The table lists this clone with a few counts. The chain joins TRBV7-9 to TRBJ1-6; D gene uncertain. The V gene's germline CDR1 is SEHNR and CDR2 FQNEAQ (reference sequence). The ends were cut back, 3 bases at V and 6 bases at J, with 9 bases in the middle. This CDR3 contains 14 residues. Here the CDR3 reads CASSFPESNSPLHF. The DNA for the CDR3 is TGTGCCAGCAGCTTTCCAGAATCTAATTCACCCCTCCACTTT.

This chain connects TRBV29-1 to TRBJ2-3; tentatively, D is TRBD1 or TRBD2 (5 bases each). V was clipped by 3 bases and J by 2 bases, with 18 bases between them. The CDR3 consists of 16 residues. Germline CDR1 SQVTM, CDR2 ANQGSEA. CDR3 amino acids: CSVEATGTVYTDTQYF. The DNA for the CDR3 is TGCAGCGTTGAGGCTACCGGGACGGTCTACACAGATACGCAGTATTTT.

This rearrangement joins TRBV27 to TRBJ1-1, with TRBD1 identical over 9 bases. From germline, CDR1 is MNHEY and CDR2 SMNVEV (reference sequence). CDR3 length: 17 residues. V was clipped by 0 bases and J by 5 bases; unmatched bases: 10. The CDR3 loop reads CASSLSARQGVRTEAFF. The CDR3 nucleotides are TGTGCCAGCAGTTTATCCGCTCGACAGGGGGTGAGGACTGAAGCTTTCTTT.

This clone occurred once. The J gene is TRBJ2-5, the V gene TRBV6-5; possible D gene TRBD1, 5 bases. V was shortened by 1 base and J by 1 base, with 7 bases between the two germline ends. Germline V CDR1 and CDR2: MNHEY, SVGAGI. The CDR3 totals 14 residues. CDR3 sequence: CASSYLGPQETQYF. The CDR3 DNA reads as TGTGCCAGCAGTTACTTGGGGCCCCAAGAGACCCAGTACTTC.

This rearrangement joins TRBV2 to TRBJ1-2; 8 nucleotides agree with TRBD1. The CDR3 runs to 14 residues. Germline CDR1 reads SNHLY; CDR2 reads FYNNEI. Trimming at V came to 5 bases and at J to 4 bases, leaving 6 bases not matched to a gene. CDR3 DNA sequence: TGTGCCAGCAGTCACCCAGGGGGCGGCTATGGCTACACCTTC. It translates to CASSHPGGGYGYTF.

CDR3 sequence: CASRPDATDTQYF. The CDR3 DNA reads as TGCGCCAGCAGACCGGACGCCACAGATACGCAGTATTTT. V is TRBV5-1 and J is TRBJ2-3; D remains unclear. The V gene's germline CDR1 is SGHRS and CDR2 YFSETQ. The CDR3 runs 13 residues. V was cut by 5 bases and J by 2 bases, with 9 bases left in between.

The gene calls are TRBV27 and TRBJ1-6; no clear D gene. Trimming took off 3 bases at V and 6 bases at J, with 3 bases between the two ends. In germline, CDR1 is MNHEY, CDR2 SMNVEV (reference sequence). This CDR3 spans 12 amino acids. Written as DNA, the CDR3 is TGTGCCAGCAGTTTGATTAATTCACCCCTCCACTTT. This gives the protein CASSLINSPLHF.

This sequence joins TRBV7-8 and TRBJ1-5, with 9 positions matching TRBD1. Germline trimming cut 6 bases from V and 3 bases from J; bases unmatched to any gene: 15. CDR1 is SGHVS and CDR2 is FQNEAQ in the germline V gene. The CDR3 is 18 residues long. In DNA form, the CDR3 reads TGTGCCAGCAGTCCTAACCGTCCCGGGACAGGGAACAATCAGCCCCAGCATTTT. The encoded protein is CASSPNRPGTGNNQPQHF. Full variable domain (remainder filled in from reference TRBV7-8 and TRBJ1-5): GAGVSQSPRYKVAKRGQDVALRCDPISGHVSLFWYQQALGQGPEFLTYFQNEAQLDKSGLPSDRFFAERPEGSVSTLKIQRTQQEDSAVYLCASSPNRPGTGNNQPQHFGDGTRLSIL.

This clone has at least ten counts. The chain combines TRBV27 with TRBJ2-2; 7 bases are shared with TRBD2. The germline gives CDR1 MNHEY, CDR2 SMNVEV (reference sequence). V shed 1 base and J 5 bases; nucleotides not matched to a gene: 4. The CDR3 has 15 amino acids. CDR3 nucleotides: TGTGCCAGCAGTTTATACAGCGGGGTTACCGGGGAGCTGTTTTTT. The encoded protein is CASSLYSGVTGELFF.

In the case of this clone: One end of the junction fails to match germline, which may point to a read error. The chain employs TRBV19 and TRBJ1-5; 7 nucleotides match TRBD1. This CDR3 has 15 amino acids. CDR1 and CDR2 from the germline V gene are LNHDA and SQIVND (reference sequence). CDR3 nucleotides: TGTGCCAGTAGTTTAGACAGGGAAAGCAATCAGCCCCAGCATTTT. This translates into CASSLDRESNQPQHF.

This clone was seen only once. The chain links TRBV27 to TRBJ2-3; D is possibly TRBD1 or TRBD2 (6 bases each). The V end was cut by 1 base, the J end by 6 bases, with 14 bases between. Germline assignment: CDR1 MNHEY and CDR2 SMNVEV (reference sequence). This CDR3 is 15 amino acids long. Written as DNA, the CDR3 is TGTGCCAGCAGTTTATTAGCTAGGGGGGCCGATACGCAGTATTTT. It yields the protein CASSLLARGADTQYF.

V gene TRBV30 combines with J gene TRBJ1-1, with TRBD1 as a possible D gene (6 bases). This CDR3 comprises 13 residues. Germline CDR1 GTSNPN, CDR2 SVGIG (reference sequence). Trimming left V 4 bases short and J 4 bases short, with 13 bases between. CDR3 nucleotide sequence: TGTGCCTGGATGGGGCAGGGGTCCACTGAAGCTTTCTTT. It codes for CAWMGQGSTEAFF.